This T cell receptor beta chain was identified during a study of shared clonotypes between healthy human individuals. This CDR3 is 14 amino acids long. The germline V gene has CDR1 MDHEN and CDR2 SYDVKM. Germline trimming cut 6 bases from V and 3 bases from J; bases unmatched to any gene: 6. The test was conducted at deep level. The method was immunoSEQ multiplex PCR; TCRdb's version includes in-frame clones alone and lacks a portion of them. The sample records 1,500,000 or so clones, just under 99% being singletons. Donors included only healthy HIV-negative adults lacking recent acute infections or vaccinations. Adults of Caucasian background living in Nashville, Tennessee made up all donors.

Specimen: naive CD4+ T cells sorted from blood. Regarding subset: CD45RA+ positively selected. This clonotype originated in a young man in good health. The J gene is TRBJ2-7, the V gene TRBV28; 9 nucleotides line up with TRBD1. The CDR3 reads CASRGTGWNYEQYF. The CDR3 DNA reads TGTGCCAGCAGGGGGACAGGGTGGAACTACGAGCAGTACTTC.